This T cell receptor (beta chain) comes out of a study of T cells in localized non-small cell lung cancer. The study, taken as a whole, reports: Patients showing higher blood T cell density tended to see longer overall survival. There were a median around 60 of the top 100 tumor clones appearing in adjacent lung. T cell clonality was highest in uninvolved adjacent lung, above tumor.

Of note for this clone: Antigen: not known.

V was shortened by 4 bases and J by 2 bases, with 12 bases between the two germline ends. This CDR3 comprises 14 residues. Germline CDR1 reads KGHSH; CDR2 reads LQKENI. The method was immunoSEQ multiplex PCR; TCRdb's version includes in-frame clones alone and lacks a portion of them. This table holds roughly 15,000 clones, 75% to 90% found once. The chain is built from TRBV18 and TRBJ2-7, with D tentatively TRBD2 (5 bases). The source of this sequence is a female donor over 55 with stage I squamous cell lung carcinoma. Sequencing was performed on peripheral blood, taken before any cancer treatment. The chain's CDR3 is CASSRGELTYEQYF. CDR3 sequence (DNA): TGTGCCAGCTCACGTGGGGAGCTCACCTACGAGCAGTACTTC.